The following is a T cell receptor (beta chain) sequence with its context. The CDR3 contains 17 residues. CDR1 is SGHRS and CDR2 is YFSETQ in the germline V gene. Trimming removed 2 bases from V and 4 bases from J; junction bases left unmatched: 7. These data are taken from a study of blood T cell repertoires in COVID-19. Study-level background: Sources were T cells, B-cell-depleted T cells, or PBMCs; the material itself was cDNA or gDNA.

Clones were sequenced by immunoSEQ multiplex PCR, and TCRdb holds only the in-frame ones, with some missing. This table holds 140,000 or so clones, 84% found once. The chain employs TRBV5-1 and TRBJ2-7; 15 bases are shared with TRBD2. The origin of this receptor is a man aged 25 to 40 with COVID-19, enrolled during active disease. Input material: peripheral blood. The CDR3 region is CASSFRTSGRVTYEQYF. In DNA, the CDR3 is TGCGCCAGCAGCTTCCGGACTAGCGGGAGGGTTACATACGAGCAGTACTTC.